This T cell receptor beta chain was recorded in a study of blood T cells in healthy people across ages. Overall study context: Template-switching capture recovered about one barcoded beta molecule per two T cells.

The study, taken as a whole, reports: Investigators viewed diversity estimates from one million T cells as underestimates, the study reported. Across the age range, TCR beta diversity per million T cells fell in a roughly linear way.

Trimming stripped 5 bases from V and 2 bases from J, with 10 bases between. Looked up from germline, CDR1 is DFQATT and CDR2 is SNEGSKA (reference sequence). This CDR3 has 14 residues. A J-beta primer mix and a sample-barcoded 5' primer were used in a second PCR of roughly 7 to 12 cycles. Per sample, CDR3-containing paired-end reads numbered at least 3 million. TCRdb independently ran MiXCR on the 5' RACE reads; one entry per CDR3 protein. The profile shows 700,000 or so distinct CDR3 sequences, 35% to 50% of them singletons. The table lists this clonotype with a few counts. The target antigen is unknown.

Sequencing was performed on blood. The J gene is TRBJ2-6, the V gene TRBV20-1; a possible D gene is TRBD1 (5 bases). This TCR derives from an older man in good health. The CDR3 sequence: CSASSRAGANVLTF. The CDR3 DNA is TGCAGTGCTTCTTCCAGGGCTGGGGCCAACGTCCTGACTTTC.